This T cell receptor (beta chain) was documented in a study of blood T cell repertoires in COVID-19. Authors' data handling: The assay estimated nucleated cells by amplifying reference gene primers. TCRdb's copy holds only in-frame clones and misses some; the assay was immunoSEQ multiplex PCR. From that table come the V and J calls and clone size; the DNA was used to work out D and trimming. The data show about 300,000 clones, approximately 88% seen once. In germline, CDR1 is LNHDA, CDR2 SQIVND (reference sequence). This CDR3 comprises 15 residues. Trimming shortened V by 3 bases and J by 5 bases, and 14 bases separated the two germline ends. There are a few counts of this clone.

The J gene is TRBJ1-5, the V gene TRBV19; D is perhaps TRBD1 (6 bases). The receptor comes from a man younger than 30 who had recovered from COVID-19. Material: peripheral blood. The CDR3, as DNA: TGTGCCAGTAGTATGATTGGACAGCATGATCAGCCCCAGCATTTT. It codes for CASSMIGQHDQPQHF. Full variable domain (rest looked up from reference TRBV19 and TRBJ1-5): DGGITQSPKYLFRKEGQNVTLSCEQNLNHDAMYWYRQDPGQGLRLIYYSQIVNDFQKGDIAEGYSVSREKKESFPLTVTSAQKNPTAFYLCASSMIGQHDQPQHFGDGTRLSIL.